The next 2 T cell receptor beta chains were all read from a single sample in a study of OX40 agonist ivuxolimab in advanced cancers. Method: immunoSEQ multiplex PCR; TCRdb's copy keeps in-frame clones and lacks some. The sample includes about 93,000 clones, roughly 90% of them seen just once. The starting material was CD4+ or CD8+ T cells sorted from blood, obtained in a trial of the OX40 agonist ivuxolimab. The origin of the receptors is an adult with an advanced solid tumor such as melanoma, head and neck, liver or kidney cancer.

The chain has TRBV11-1 and TRBJ2-7, with 8 bases aligning to TRBD2. Germline CDR1 is SGHAT and CDR2 is FQDESV (reference sequence). CDR3 size: 15 residues. After removal of 4 bases from V and 0 bases from J, the junction contained 5 bases not matched to a gene. CDR3 in amino acids: CASSSSGTSSYEQYF. The CDR3 DNA sequence: TGTGCCAGCAGCTCCTCCGGGACTAGCTCCTACGAGCAGTACTTC. The variable domain in full, with the rest retrieved from reference TRBV11-1 and TRBJ2-7, is EAEVAQSPRYKITEKSQAVAFWCDPISGHATLYWYRQILGQGPELLVQFQDESVVDDSQLPKDRFSAERLKGVDSTLKIQPAELGDSAMYLCASSSSGTSSYEQYFGPGTRLTVT.

The rearrangement joins TRBV21-1 to TRBJ2-2; TRBD1, the D gene given by the table, was not confirmed from the DNA. TRBV21-1 counts as a pseudogene. The CDR3 spans 16 residues. The DNA for the CDR3 is TGTGCCAGCAGCCCAGTGTCGCAGGGGTGCACCGGGGAGCTGTTTTTT. Protein sequence: CASSPVSQGCTGELFF.